Presented here are 22 T cell receptor beta chains from one specimen sequenced in a study of CD8 T cells in Susac syndrome. An amount of RNA that ranged from 0.5 to 1 ug was reverse transcribed with random hexamers. TCRdb reprocessed the immunoSEQ multiplex PCR reads with MiXCR, giving one entry per CDR3 protein. Among under 550,000 distinct CDR3 sequences listed, 85% to 90% were seen once. Input material: CD8+ T cells from PBMCs. The receptor source for this set is a human donor with multiple sclerosis.

This chain joins TRBV11-2 and TRBJ2-7, with a tentative D call TRBD1 (5 bases). This CDR3 has 15 residues. Germline V lookup: CDR1 SGHAT, CDR2 FQNNGV. V lost 0 bases, J lost 7 bases, and 16 bases lay in between. Written as DNA, the CDR3 is TGTGCCAGCAGCTTAGATTTATCCAGGGCGTGGGAGCAGTACTTC. It yields the protein CASSLDLSRAWEQYF.

This clonotype was observed once. The DNA for the CDR3 is TGTGCCAGCAGTGTGGGGAGGGAAGCTTTCTTT. Its translation is CASSVGREAFF. V is TRBV5-6 and J is TRBJ1-1, with D uncertain. This CDR3 is built from 11 residues. CDR1 and CDR2 (germline): SGHDT, YYEEEE. V was shortened by 5 bases and J by 8 bases, with 10 bases between the two germline ends.

A few counts support this clonotype. Relative to the germline gene, one junction end is altered; a read error may explain this. V usage is TRBV12-3 or TRBV12-4 and J usage is TRBJ1-1; the D is unclear. This CDR3 is 13 amino acids long. This CDR3 is CASSITPNTEAFF. DNA of the CDR3: TGTGCCAGCAGTATAACACCGAACACTGAGGCTTTCTTT.

The V gene is TRBV15, the J gene TRBJ2-1, with 12 bases fitting TRBD1. V was pared by 3 bases and J by 9 bases, with 12 bases of the junction left unmatched. Germline CDR1 LNHNV, CDR2 YYDKDF (reference sequence). This CDR3 region has 17 residues. This CDR3 is CATSSPLRGQGAGEQFF. As DNA, the CDR3 is TGTGCCACCAGCAGTCCCCTTCGGGGACAGGGGGCTGGTGAGCAGTTCTTC.

This clonotype was picked up one time. The chain joins TRBV28 to TRBJ2-1; the D call may be TRBD1 or TRBD2 (6 bases each). Germline CDR1 and CDR2: MDHEN and SYDVKM. The CDR3 has 15 amino acids. V gave up 7 bases and J gave up 3 bases, with 16 bases separating them. The CDR3 protein is CASTLSAGHYNEQFF. The DNA of the CDR3 is TGTGCCAGCACCCTTTCGGCGGGACACTACAATGAGCAGTTCTTC.

The chain links TRBV2 to TRBJ2-7; TRBD2 agrees at 7 bases. The germline V gene has CDR1 SNHLY and CDR2 FYNNEI. Trimming cost V 3 bases and J 4 bases; bases outside gene matches: 9. The CDR3 consists of 15 residues. In DNA, the CDR3 is TGTGCCAGCAGTGAGCCTAGCGGACCCTTGTACGAGCAGTACTTC. Its translation: CASSEPSGPLYEQYF. Complete variable domain (other parts from reference TRBV2 and TRBJ2-7): EPEVTQTPSHQVTQMGQEVILRCVPISNHLYFYWYRQILGQKVEFLVSFYNNEISEKSEIFDDQFSVERPDGSNFTLKIRSTKLEDSAMYFCASSEPSGPLYEQYFGPGTRLTVT.

The chain joins TRBV20-1 to TRBJ1-5; D ambiguous. Germline V gene data show CDR1 as DFQATT and CDR2 as SNEGSKA (reference sequence). V shed 5 bases and J shed 5 bases, with 13 bases lying between them. This CDR3 is 13 amino acids long. The CDR3, as DNA: TGCAGTGCTGCCCCGGACGGAGATCAGCCCCAGCATTTT. Amino acids: CSAAPDGDQPQHF.

The rearrangement uses TRBV20-1 and TRBJ2-6, with 7 bases aligning to TRBD1. V was clipped by 4 bases and J by 4 bases; unmatched bases: 19. The CDR3 is 19 amino acids. The germline V gene has CDR1 DFQATT and CDR2 SNEGSKA (reference sequence). The CDR3 bases are TGCAGTGCTATATATTCATCCGGGACAGATAAGACCGGGGCCAACGTCCTGACTTTC. Translated, it gives CSAIYSSGTDKTGANVLTF.

The chain uses TRBV5-4 and TRBJ1-2, with 8 bases aligning to TRBD1. This CDR3 has 14 residues. Trimming took 2 bases from V and 4 from J; bases not matched to a gene: 4. The germline CDR1 and CDR2 sequences are SGHNT and YYREEE (reference sequence). CDR3 nucleotides: TGTGCCAGCAGCTTCTGGACAGGGACCTATGGCTACACCTTC. It is translated as CASSFWTGTYGYTF.

The chain couples TRBV5-1 to TRBJ1-2; 10 nucleotides agree with TRBD1. Germline assignment: CDR1 SGHRS and CDR2 YFSETQ. The CDR3 sequence is 15 residues long. Unmatched junction bases numbered 8, after V lost 4 bases and J lost 5 bases. The CDR3: CASSDGQGVHYGYTF. CDR3 in DNA: TGCGCCAGCAGCGACGGACAGGGGGTACATTATGGCTACACCTTC.

V is TRBV27 and J is TRBJ2-7, with 11 positions matching TRBD2. With V trimmed by 4 bases and J by 1 base, 9 bases remained unmatched. Germline CDR1 reads MNHEY; CDR2 reads SMNVEV (reference sequence). The CDR3 covers 17 residues. The CDR3 DNA follows: TGTGCCAGCAGTTCCGAGATGATAGCGGGAGGGTCCTACGAGCAGTACTTC. Encoded protein: CASSSEMIAGGSYEQYF.

The chain couples TRBV6-5 to TRBJ1-1, with D possibly being TRBD1 (5 bases). The CDR3 has 13 residues. Germline values: CDR1 MNHEY, CDR2 SVGAGI. Trimming stripped 2 bases from V and 13 bases from J, with 17 bases between. This chain's CDR3 is CASSYPPSGKVFF. The CDR3 DNA is TGTGCCAGCAGTTACCCCCCTTCAGGGAAGGTTTTCTTT.

V usage is TRBV4-1 and J usage is TRBJ2-1, with TRBD2 matching over 8 bases. Looked up from germline, CDR1 is MGHRA and CDR2 is YSYEKL. Germline trimming cut 1 base from V and 10 bases from J; bases unmatched to any gene: 9. This CDR3 is 15 amino acids long. The CDR3 spells CASSQALAGFEEQFF. The CDR3 region has the DNA TGCGCCAGCAGCCAAGCTCTAGCGGGCTTCGAGGAGCAGTTCTTC.

The genes are TRBV7-9 and TRBJ2-1; D uncertain. Germline V lookup: CDR1 SEHNR, CDR2 FQNEAQ (reference sequence). Trimming removed 4 bases from V and 8 bases from J, with 9 bases in between. This CDR3 spans 12 amino acids. This chain's CDR3 is CASSSTVDEQFF. The CDR3 DNA reads as TGTGCCAGCAGCTCCACGGTGGATGAGCAGTTCTTC.

The CDR3 here is CASSIGATAYGDTQYF. In DNA form, the CDR3 reads TGTGCCAGTAGTATAGGTGCCACCGCCTATGGAGATACGCAGTATTTT. The chain employs TRBV19 and TRBJ2-3; D call uncertain. Deletions cut 1 base from V and 5 bases from J, with 16 bases between. The CDR3 covers 16 residues. CDR1 and CDR2 from the germline V gene are LNHDA and SQIVND (reference sequence).

The CDR3 sequence: CAWSVLDEQFF. In nucleotides, the CDR3 is TGTGCCTGGAGTGTCCTCGATGAGCAGTTCTTC. The chain combines TRBV30 with TRBJ2-1; D ambiguous. V was trimmed by 0 bases and J by 8 bases, leaving 5 bases between them. CDR1 and CDR2 from the germline V gene are GTSNPN and SVGIG (reference sequence). The CDR3 sequence is 11 residues long.

This clonotype was recorded a few times. The CDR3, as DNA: TGCGCCAGCAGCCTCAGTGAAGATGAAGCCTACGAGCAGTACTTC. Translating gives CASSLSEDEAYEQYF. The V and J genes are TRBV4-1 and TRBJ2-7; D gene unclear. The CDR3 is 15 residues long. V was cut by 4 bases and J by 2 bases, with 15 bases left in between. Germline-derived CDR1 and CDR2 are MGHRA and YSYEKL.

This clonotype was seen a few times. The CDR3 coding sequence is TGTGCCAGCAGTGAAGCAGGACCACCCTACAATGAGCAGTTCTTC. It specifies CASSEAGPPYNEQFF. The rearrangement joins TRBV2 to TRBJ2-1; D unclear. Germline V CDR1 and CDR2: SNHLY, FYNNEI. The CDR3 totals 15 residues. Trimming stripped 0 bases from V and 2 bases from J, with 8 bases between.

This chain joins TRBV7-7 and TRBJ2-6, with 11 bases aligning to TRBD1. The germline gives CDR1 SSHAT, CDR2 FNYEAQ (reference sequence). This CDR3 is built from 18 residues. CDR3 bases: TGTGCTAGCGGACCTTCCGGGACAGGGGGCTCTGGGGCCAACGTCCTGACTTTC. Its translation is CASGPSGTGGSGANVLTF.

The chain employs TRBV10-2 and TRBJ1-3; D is ambiguous. From germline, CDR1 is WSHSY and CDR2 SAAADI. There are 15 residues in the CDR3. The germline V and J ends were trimmed by 0 bases and 4 bases, with 10 bases remaining between them. CDR3 nucleotide sequence: TGCGCCAGCAGTGAGTCGATGTATTTCGGAAACACCATATATTTT. It codes for CASSESMYFGNTIYF.

The chain recombines TRBV19 with TRBJ1-1; TRBD1 might be the D (5 bases). CDR1 and CDR2 (germline): LNHDA, SQIVND (reference sequence). V shed 4 bases and J shed 1 base, with 13 bases lying between them. This CDR3 comprises 15 residues. The CDR3 reads CASSTRTGENTEAFF. For the CDR3, the DNA is TGTGCCAGTAGTACGCGGACGGGGGAGAACACTGAAGCTTTCTTT. The entire variable domain, with the rest obtained from reference TRBV19 and TRBJ1-1, is as follows: DGGITQSPKYLFRKEGQNVTLSCEQNLNHDAMYWYRQDPGQGLRLIYYSQIVNDFQKGDIAEGYSVSREKKESFPLTVTSAQKNPTAFYLCASSTRTGENTEAFFGQGTRLTVV.

The sample holds one count of this clonotype. J is TRBJ2-1 and V is TRBV29-1, with D perhaps being TRBD1 or TRBD2 (5 bases each). The CDR3 length is 13 residues. Germline V gene sequence: CDR1 SQVTM, CDR2 ANQGSEA. The V end lost 3 bases, the J end lost 10 bases, and 16 bases lay between the germline ends. CDR3 coding DNA: TGCAGCGTTGAGGAGGATATGAAGGGGGAGCAGTTCTTC. Translation gives CSVEEDMKGEQFF.